These 5 T cell receptor beta chains share one sample of origin, sequenced in a study of T cells in tuberculosis. Thawed, overnight-rested PBMC were stained with GMM-loaded CD1B tetramer, viability dye and anti-CD3, then sorted. The CD1B tetramers carried C32 glucose monomycolate purified from Rhodococcus equi. Repertoires were generated with immunoSEQ multiplex PCR, while TCRdb's copy carries only in-frame clones and drops some. The sample holds about 88,000 clones, approximately 90% seen once. The sequencing sample was made of CD1b-GMM tetramer-negative cells sorted from PBMCs. The receptors derive from an adult woman with latent tuberculosis.

The V call is TRBV11-2, the J call TRBJ1-2; possibly TRBD1 for D (6 bases). The V gene's germline CDR1 is SGHAT and CDR2 FQNNGV. The CDR3 covers 13 residues. V lost 1 base and J lost 9, with 12 bases in between. The CDR3 DNA reads TGTGCCAGCAGCTTAGTAACAGGGTTGAGCTACACCTTC. Translating it yields CASSLVTGLSYTF.

The chain links TRBV15 to TRBJ2-1; weak D call: TRBD1 (5 bases). The germline CDR1 and CDR2 sequences are LNHNV and YYDKDF (reference sequence). Trimming took 4 bases from V and 3 from J, leaving 13 bases between them. This CDR3 is 15 amino acids long. Written as DNA, the CDR3 is TGTGCCACCAGCAAATCAGGGTTGGGCTACAATGAGCAGTTCTTC. It translates to CATSKSGLGYNEQFF.

V is TRBV6-1 and J is TRBJ1-1, with a weak D call TRBD1 (5 bases). CDR1 and CDR2 (germline): MNHNS, SASEGT. The CDR3 is 16 amino acids. Trimming removed 4 bases at V and 1 base at J, with 16 bases between. CDR3 DNA: TGTGCCAGCAGTGCCCTTTTGGGCGGGGGGAACACTGAAGCTTTCTTT. Translating gives CASSALLGGGNTEAFF.

The chain has TRBV7-3 and TRBJ2-3; D is possibly TRBD2 (5 bases). The V gene's germline CDR1 is SGHTA and CDR2 FQGTGA. This CDR3 comprises 15 residues. V lost 3 bases and J lost 3, with 13 bases in between. CDR3 sequence (DNA): TGTGCCAGCAGCTTGGACTCCAGTTCTACAGATACGCAGTATTTT. This translates into CASSLDSSSTDTQYF.

The chain has TRBV10-3 and TRBJ1-2; 7 positions agree with TRBD1. After removal of 6 bases from V and 6 bases from J, the junction contained 19 bases not matched to a gene. This CDR3 is built from 17 residues. Germline loops: CDR1 ENHRY, CDR2 SYGVKD. CDR3 bases: TGTGCCATCAGGCCAAGGGGGACGACAGGGAGGATCGATGGCTACACCTTC. The encoded protein is CAIRPRGTTGRIDGYTF.